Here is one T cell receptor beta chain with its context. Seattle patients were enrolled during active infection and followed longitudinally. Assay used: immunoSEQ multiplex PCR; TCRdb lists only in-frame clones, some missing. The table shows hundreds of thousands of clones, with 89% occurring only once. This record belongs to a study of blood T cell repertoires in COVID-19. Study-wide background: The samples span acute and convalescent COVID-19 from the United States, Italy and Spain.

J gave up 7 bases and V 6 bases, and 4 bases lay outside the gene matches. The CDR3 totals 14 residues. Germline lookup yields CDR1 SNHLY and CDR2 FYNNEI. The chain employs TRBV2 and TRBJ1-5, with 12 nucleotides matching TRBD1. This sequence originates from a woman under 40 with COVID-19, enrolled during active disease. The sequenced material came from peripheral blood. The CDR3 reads CASRGTGGWQPQHF. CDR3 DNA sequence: TGTGCCAGCAGGGGGACAGGGGGCTGGCAGCCCCAGCATTTT. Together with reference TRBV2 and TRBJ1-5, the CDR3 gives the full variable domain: EPEVTQTPSHQVTQMGQEVILRCVPISNHLYFYWYRQILGQKVEFLVSFYNNEISEKSEIFDDQFSVERPDGSNFTLKIRSTKLEDSAMYFCASRGTGGWQPQHFGDGTRLSIL.